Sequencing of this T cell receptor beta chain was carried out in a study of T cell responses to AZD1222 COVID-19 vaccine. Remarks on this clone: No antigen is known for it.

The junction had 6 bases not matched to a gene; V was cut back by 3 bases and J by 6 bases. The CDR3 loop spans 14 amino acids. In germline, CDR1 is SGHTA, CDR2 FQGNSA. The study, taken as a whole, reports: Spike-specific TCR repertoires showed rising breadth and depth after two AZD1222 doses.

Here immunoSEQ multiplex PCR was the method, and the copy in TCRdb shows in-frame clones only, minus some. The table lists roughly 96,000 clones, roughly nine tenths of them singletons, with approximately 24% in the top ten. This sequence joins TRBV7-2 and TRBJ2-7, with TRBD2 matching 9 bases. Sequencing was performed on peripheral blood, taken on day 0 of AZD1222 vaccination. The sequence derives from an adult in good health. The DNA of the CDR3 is TGTGCCAGCAGCTTGCGGGCTAGCGGGACCGAGCAGTACTTC. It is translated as CASSLRASGTEQYF.